This TCR beta chain originates from a study of T cell repertoires in cytomegalovirus infection. Turning to the study itself: HLA-C-restricted CMV epitopes, recently identified, and well-studied HLA-B-restricted ones were used by the study. From public TCR beta signatures came an indication of both CMV infection and matching HLA type. Study results and caveats: The response measured ex vivo was dominated by TCR beta clonotypes (HLA-C-restricted and CMV-specific). Totalled public TCR beta family frequency picked out people who carried CMV plus the relevant HLA.

The CDR3 is 15 amino acids. CDR1 is KGHSH and CDR2 is LQKENI in the germline V gene. V shed 5 bases and J 7 bases; nucleotides not matched to a gene: 13. TCRdb re-called the reads with MiXCR, one entry per CDR3 protein. The sample includes 650,000 to 900,000 distinct CDR3 sequences, just under 30% of them seen just once. As for this clonotype: The antigen remains undetermined.

This receptor was identified in a human donor in good health (CMV status not recorded). Some clones in this sample may be carry-over from other donors' samples. The source was cultured CD8+ T cells from PBMCs, collected from culture after CMV antigen stimulation. The rearrangement joins TRBV18 to TRBJ2-7, with 8 bases fitting TRBD1. This CDR3 reads CASSSNRGSTGEQYV. CDR3 bases: TGTGCCAGCTCATCCAACAGGGGGTCTACAGGTGAGCAGTACGTC.